These T cell receptor beta chains were read from a single sample in a study of CD8 T cells in Susac syndrome. TCRdb reprocessed the immunoSEQ multiplex PCR reads with MiXCR, giving one entry per CDR3 protein. The sample carries roughly 330,000 distinct CDR3 sequences, about 90% recorded once. The sample was CD4+ T cells from PBMCs. These receptors all come from a human donor with multiple sclerosis. CDR3s include the opening cysteine and the closing phenylalanine or tryptophan. D genes are given only for firm matches. Not every row has a clone size; where given, it reads once, few, many or a size class.

CASSELRQPSGKLFF	TGTGCCAGCAGTGAATTGAGGCAGCCCTCCGGAAAACTGTTTTTT	TRBJ1-4	NA	TRBV6-1	once
CASTRGPDQQYF	TGTGCCAGCACCAGGGGCCCAGACCAGCAGTACTTC	TRBJ2-7	NA	TRBV6-2/TRBV6-3	few
CASSLVGHRNTETQYF	TGTGCCAGCAGCTTAGTGGGACACCGGAACACGGAGACCCAGTACTTC	TRBJ2-5	NA	TRBV7-2	NA
CASSRDRVSTDTQYF	TGTGCCAGCAGCCGGGACAGGGTTAGCACAGATACGCAGTATTTT	TRBJ2-3	TRBD1	TRBV27	NA
CASSLTFSHRVVDQPQHF	TGTGCCAGCAGTTTAACATTCTCCCACAGGGTAGTGGATCAGCCCCAGCATTTT	TRBJ1-5	NA	TRBV27	NA
CASSPIGSRTDTQYF	TGTGCCAGCAGCCCCATCGGGAGTAGGACAGATACGCAGTATTTT	TRBJ2-3	NA	TRBV7-2	NA
CASSLIRDSSEAFF	TGTGCCAGCAGCTTAATCCGGGACAGCTCTGAAGCTTTCTTT	TRBJ1-1	TRBD1	TRBV7-2	once
CASSLHLNTEAFF	TGTGCCAGCAGCTTGCATCTGAACACTGAAGCTTTCTTT	TRBJ1-1	NA	TRBV11-2	NA
CSAGDREAFF	TGCAGCGCGGGGGACAGGGAAGCTTTCTTT	TRBJ1-1	TRBD1	TRBV29-1	NA
CASSFQNLNYGYTF	TGTGCCAGCAGTTTTCAGAACCTTAACTATGGCTACACCTTC	TRBJ1-2	NA	TRBV12-3/TRBV12-4	NA
CASSLVGSETEAFF	TGTGCCAGCAGTCTTGTGGGGTCAGAGACTGAAGCTTTCTTT	TRBJ1-1	NA	TRBV2	once
CSATGQQETQYF	TGCAGTGCTACCGGACAACAAGAGACCCAGTACTTC	TRBJ2-5	NA	TRBV20-1	NA
CASTETGDDKAFF	TGTGCCAGCACTGAAACAGGTGACGATAAAGCTTTCTTT	TRBJ1-1	NA	TRBV6-5	NA
CATSEGAAVNEKLFF	TGTGCCACCAGCGAGGGGGCGGCGGTTAATGAAAAACTGTTTTTT	TRBJ1-4	TRBD1	TRBV24-1	NA
CASSYSTGPRRAPLHF	TGTGCCAGCAGTTATTCCACCGGACCGCGCCGGGCACCCCTCCACTTT	TRBJ1-6	NA	TRBV6-9	NA
CAWSVISPRAEAFF	TGTGCCTGGAGTGTAATATCCCCCAGGGCTGAAGCTTTCTTT	TRBJ1-1	NA	TRBV30	once
CASTRQAGASPLHF	TGTGCCAGCACCAGACAGGCGGGTGCGTCACCCCTCCACTTT	TRBJ1-6	NA	TRBV12-3/TRBV12-4	NA
CSARPPGVREWEGYTF	TGCAGTGCTAGGCCCCCGGGCGTTCGGGAGTGGGAGGGCTACACCTTC	TRBJ1-2	NA	TRBV20-1	NA
CASSDPLGPSYNEQFF	TGTGCCAGCAGTGACCCACTAGGGCCATCCTACAATGAGCAGTTCTTC	TRBJ2-1	NA	TRBV25-1	NA
CASSYDRDQPQHF	TGTGCCAGCAGCTACGACCGCGATCAGCCCCAGCATTTT	TRBJ1-5	NA	TRBV12-3/TRBV12-4	NA
CASRGTSGAYEQYF	TGTGCCAGCAGGGGGACTAGCGGGGCTTACGAGCAGTACTTC	TRBJ2-7	TRBD2	TRBV3-1	NA
CASEGRGSYEQYF	TGTGCCAGCGAGGGGAGGGGCTCCTACGAGCAGTACTTC	TRBJ2-7	TRBD2	TRBV7-9	NA
CASSFGRSSYNSPLHF	TGTGCCAGCAGTTTCGGACGGAGCTCCTATAATTCACCCCTCCACTTT	TRBJ1-6	NA	TRBV12-3/TRBV12-4	few
CASSLSGTISYEQYF	TGTGCCAGCAGCCTCTCCGGGACTATCTCCTACGAGCAGTACTTC	TRBJ2-7	TRBD2	TRBV7-9	NA
CSVRGAGGYEQYF	TGCAGTGTGAGGGGAGCGGGGGGCTACGAGCAGTACTTC	TRBJ2-7	TRBD2	TRBV20-1	NA
CASSNRPFRKLPQHF	TGTGCCAGCAGCAACCGACCGTTCCGAAAGTTGCCCCAGCATTTT	TRBJ1-5	NA	TRBV21-1	NA
CSASPLAGGSDTQYF	TGCAGTGCTAGCCCGCTAGCGGGAGGATCGGATACGCAGTATTTT	TRBJ2-3	TRBD2	TRBV20-1	NA
CASSQLGQGRGGGYGYTF	TGTGCCAGCAGCCAACTGGGACAGGGAAGAGGGGGCGGCTATGGCTACACCTTC	TRBJ1-2	TRBD1	TRBV14	NA
CASSLTAGTGANVLTF	TGTGCCAGCAGCTTAACCGCAGGGACTGGGGCCAACGTCCTGACTTTC	TRBJ2-6	NA	TRBV7-3	NA
CASSYQDRANTEAFF	TGTGCCAGCAGTTACCAAGACAGGGCGAACACTGAAGCTTTCTTT	TRBJ1-1	TRBD1	TRBV6-6	once
CASRPQTGVATEAFF	TGTGCCAGCAGACCCCAGACAGGGGTGGCCACTGAAGCTTTCTTT	TRBJ1-1	TRBD1	TRBV5-5	NA
CAISAANYEQYF	TGTGCCATCAGTGCCGCAAACTACGAGCAGTACTTC	TRBJ2-7	NA	TRBV10-3	NA
CASSFRQNYGYTF	TGTGCCAGCAGCTTCCGACAGAACTATGGCTACACCTTC	TRBJ1-2	NA	TRBV7-2	NA
CSARDRGGTSYEQYF	TGCAGTGCTAGAGATCGAGGGGGGACGTCGTACGAGCAGTACTTC	TRBJ2-7	NA	TRBV20-1	once
CASSEETGFNTEAFF	TGTGCCAGCAGTGAAGAAACGGGTTTTAACACTGAAGCTTTCTTT	TRBJ1-1	NA	TRBV2	NA
CASRGQGSTEAFF	TGTGCCAGCAGGGGACAGGGCTCCACTGAAGCTTTCTTT	TRBJ1-1	TRBD1	TRBV6-1	NA
CASSSITRQGIGYTF	TGTGCCAGCAGCTCTATTACCCGACAGGGAATAGGCTACACCTTC	TRBJ1-2	TRBD1	TRBV7-2	NA
CASSLAQGSGDTGELFF	TGTGCCAGCAGTTTAGCGCAGGGTTCGGGGGACACCGGGGAGCTGTTTTTT	TRBJ2-2	NA	TRBV7-9	NA
CASSFGDGRALSYNEQFF	TGTGCCAGCAGCTTTGGTGACGGGAGGGCCTTGTCCTACAATGAGCAGTTCTTC	TRBJ2-1	TRBD2	TRBV7-9	NA
CASSIDARQGRTEAFF	TGTGCCAGTAGTATAGACGCCCGACAGGGTAGAACTGAAGCTTTCTTT	TRBJ1-1	TRBD1	TRBV19	NA
CATSGQDYGYTF	TGTGCCACCTCGGGACAGGACTATGGCTACACCTTC	TRBJ1-2	TRBD1	TRBV10-3	NA
CASSRSVGGSETQYF	TGTGCCAGCAGCCGATCGGTGGGAGGATCGGAGACCCAGTACTTC	TRBJ2-5	NA	TRBV4-2	NA
CASMFRGTKAQETQYF	TGCGCCAGCATGTTCCGGGGGACTAAAGCTCAAGAGACCCAGTACTTC	TRBJ2-5	TRBD2	TRBV5-1	once
CASSLPDRSTEAFF	TGTGCCAGCAGCCTACCTGACAGATCCACTGAAGCTTTCTTT	TRBJ1-1	NA	TRBV7-2	NA